Only one count was recorded for the clone carrying this T cell receptor (beta chain). Generated by immunoSEQ multiplex PCR, the TCRdb table keeps only in-frame clones and is missing some. The sample lists around 110,000 clones; roughly 94% were seen once. The data originate from a study of siplizumab effects on memory and regulatory T cells. Germline CDR1 SGHNT, CDR2 YYREEE (reference sequence). Trimming took off 0 bases at V and 2 bases at J, with 7 bases between the two ends. CDR3 size: 14 residues. The rearrangement joins TRBV5-4 to TRBJ2-3, with D unresolved. The sequence was obtained from a human donor in good health. The sequenced sample was non-Treg CD4+ T cells sorted from blood. The chain's CDR3 is CASSLDRYTDTQYF. The CDR3 DNA sequence: TGTGCCAGCAGCTTGGACAGATACACAGATACGCAGTATTTT.